This TCR beta chain was captured by sequencing in a study of HIV-infected patients and healthy controls. The length of the CDR3 is 14 residues. CDR1 and CDR2 from the germline V gene are DFQATT and SNEGSKA (reference sequence). V was pared by 6 bases and J by 0 bases, with 12 bases between. Antiretroviral therapy had run roughly three months, about 14 weeks, before follow-up blood collection. Whole blood was used without fractionation, so all unsorted peripheral T cells were included. This clonotype was recorded at least ten times. This beta chain turned up in a library designed for alpha chains; as an off-target read, its abundance says little. About 550 ng RNA was reverse transcribed with alpha and beta constant-region primers. Alpha and beta chain libraries were made separately by chain-specific third strand synthesis with multiplexing indices. TCRdb processed the 5' RACE reads anew with MiXCR; each CDR3 protein has one entry. The sample shows roughly 8,000 distinct CDR3 sequences, more than 6.5% of them seen only once.

This specimen consisted of blood, obtained during antiretroviral therapy. The TCR was taken from an adult with HIV infection. This rearrangement joins TRBV20-1 to TRBJ1-5, with TRBD1 as a possible D gene (5 bases). As DNA, the CDR3 is TGCAGTGCCCATCGGGGGGTTAGCAATCAGCCCCAGCATTTT. It specifies CSAHRGVSNQPQHF.